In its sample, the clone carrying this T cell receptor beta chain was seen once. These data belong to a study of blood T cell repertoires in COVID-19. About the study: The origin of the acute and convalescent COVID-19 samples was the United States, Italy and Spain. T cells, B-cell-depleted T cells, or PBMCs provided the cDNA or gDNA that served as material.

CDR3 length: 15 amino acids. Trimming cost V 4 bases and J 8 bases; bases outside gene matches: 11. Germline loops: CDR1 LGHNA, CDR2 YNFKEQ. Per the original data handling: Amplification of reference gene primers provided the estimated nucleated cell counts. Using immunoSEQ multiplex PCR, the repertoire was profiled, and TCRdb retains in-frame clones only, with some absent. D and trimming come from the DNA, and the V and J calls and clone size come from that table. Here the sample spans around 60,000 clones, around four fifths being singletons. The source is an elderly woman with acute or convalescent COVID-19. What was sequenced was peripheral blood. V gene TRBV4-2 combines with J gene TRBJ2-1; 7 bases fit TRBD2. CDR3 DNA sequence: TGTGCCAGCAGCCTCCCCGGGGAGGGTGAACATGAGCAGTTCTTC. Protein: CASSLPGEGEHEQFF.